This T cell receptor beta chain was obtained from a study of blood T cell repertoires in COVID-19. Study-level background: T cells, B-cell-depleted T cells, or PBMCs supplied cDNA or gDNA.

This clone was detected a few times. In the original analysis: The authors estimated nucleated cell counts from reference gene primer amplification. This table comes from immunoSEQ multiplex PCR, and its TCRdb copy is limited to in-frame clones, with some not included. V and J calls and clone size come straight from that table; D and trimming were deduced from the DNA. The table records over 200,000 clones, roughly 80% of them present only once. Unmatched junction bases numbered 6, after V lost 5 bases and J lost 0 bases. From germline, CDR1 is SGHVS and CDR2 FQNEAQ. CDR3 length: 15 residues. Material: peripheral blood. This chain joins TRBV7-8 and TRBJ1-1; 7 nucleotides agree with TRBD1. The origin of this receptor is a human donor in a cohort sampled during active COVID-19. For the CDR3, the DNA is TGTGCCAGCAGCCGAGTGACAGGGTTGAACACTGAAGCTTTCTTT. Translating gives CASSRVTGLNTEAFF.